One sample yielded the 29 T cell receptor beta chains listed below, sequenced in a study of CXCR3-negative and CXCR3-positive naive CD8 T cells. Study-wide results and caveats: CXCR3-expressing naive cells carried TRB CDR3s more hydrophobic than those of CXCR3-negative naive cells.

5' RACE with UMI labels generated the TRB cDNA libraries. One entry per CDR3 protein, without DNA, is what TCRdb gives after re-calling the 5' RACE reads. This sample contains 150,000 to 180,000 distinct CDR3 sequences. For these receptors, no antigen is known. The sequencing sample was made of naive CXCR3+ CD8+ T cells from blood. This sample's subset: CD45RO-CCR7+CD27+CD95- naive CD8+ T cells expressing CXCR3 (TNR3+). The receptors stem from a human donor in good health. Some clones in this sample may be carry-over from other donors' samples.

The chain couples TRBV7-9 to TRBJ2-5; absent DNA, TCRdb's TRBD1 call cannot be checked. The CDR3 consists of 13 residues. Germline V gene sequence: CDR1 SEHNR, CDR2 FQNEAQ (reference sequence). The CDR3 region is CASLGQGWETQYF.

The chain joins TRBV11-3 to TRBJ2-5; there is no DNA to check the TCRdb D call of TRBD1. The CDR3 loop spans 13 amino acids. The germline V gene has CDR1 SGHNT and CDR2 YENEEA. The CDR3 sequence: CASSPPGEETQYF.

J is TRBJ2-5 and V is TRBV27; TCRdb's assignment of TRBD2 cannot be checked, as there is no DNA. The CDR3 length is 14 residues. Germline CDR1 reads MNHEY; CDR2 reads SMNVEV (reference sequence). This CDR3 is CASSLTSMIETQYF.

This chain links TRBV28 with TRBJ2-3; TCRdb reports TRBD1, a call that lacks DNA to check it against. The CDR3 loop spans 15 amino acids. From germline, CDR1 is MDHEN and CDR2 SYDVKM. The CDR3 loop reads CASREMTGRADTQYF.

This chain joins TRBV20-1 and TRBJ2-7. Germline V gene lookup returns CDR1 DFQATT and CDR2 SNEGSKA (reference sequence). CDR3 length: 16 amino acids. The CDR3 protein is CSARDRGAGDPYEQYF.

V gene TRBV24-1 combines with J gene TRBJ2-7; no DNA is available, so the TRBD1 call from TCRdb remains unchecked. The germline V gene encodes CDR1 KGHDR and CDR2 SFDVKD. The CDR3 contains 15 residues. This CDR3 is CATSDPNRGIYEQYF.

The V and J genes are TRBV3-1 and TRBJ1-1. Germline loops: CDR1 LGHDT, CDR2 YNNKEL (reference sequence). CDR3 length equals 12 residues. The CDR3 sequence is CASSHARTEAFF.

The rearrangement joins TRBV4-1 to TRBJ2-3; the D call from TCRdb, TRBD1, cannot be confirmed without DNA. The CDR3 consists of 14 residues. Germline CDR1 is MGHRA and CDR2 is YSYEKL. The CDR3 protein is CASSQGRSTDTQYF.

This sequence joins TRBV29-1 and TRBJ2-2; absent DNA, TCRdb's TRBD1 call cannot be checked. The V gene's germline CDR1 is SQVTM and CDR2 ANQGSEA. This CDR3 comprises 14 residues. CDR3 residues: CSVPGTENTGELFF.

CDR3 amino acids: CASSLEDIYGYTF. This chain uses TRBV21-1 with TRBJ1-2; TCRdb designates TRBD1, a call that cannot be tested without DNA. TRBV21-1 corresponds to a pseudogene. The CDR3 sequence is 13 residues long.

The rearrangement joins TRBV5-1 to TRBJ2-1; without DNA, the TCRdb call of TRBD2 cannot be checked. The germline V gene has CDR1 SGHRS and CDR2 YFSETQ. This CDR3 has 14 residues. This CDR3 is CASSPPGLYNEQFF. Variable domain in full (rest from reference TRBV5-1 and TRBJ2-1): KAGVTQTPRYLIKTRGQQVTLSCSPISGHRSVSWYQQTPGQGLQFLFEYFSETQRNKGNFPGRFSGRQFSNSRSEMNVSTLELGDSALYLCASSPPGLYNEQFFGPGTRLTVL.

This chain links TRBV29-1 with TRBJ2-1; the D gene TCRdb calls, TRBD2, cannot be checked with no DNA. This CDR3 is 12 amino acids long. Germline V CDR1 and CDR2: SQVTM, ANQGSEA. The CDR3 loop reads CSPKGGAGEQFF.

This rearrangement joins TRBV12-3 or TRBV12-4 to TRBJ2-1; the TCRdb D gene call, TRBD2, has no DNA to confirm it. CDR3 length: 15 amino acids. The CDR3 reads CASSLLGLASNEQFF.

The chain combines TRBV20-1 with TRBJ2-7; TCRdb indicates TRBD2, and absent DNA this call remains unverified. Germline CDR1 and CDR2: DFQATT and SNEGSKA (reference sequence). CDR3 size: 11 residues. The CDR3 loop reads CSAWSPYEQYF.

The chain carries TRBV15 and TRBJ2-7; TCRdb designates TRBD2, a call that cannot be tested without DNA. The CDR3 contains 16 residues. CDR1 is LNHNV, CDR2 YYDKDF, per germline (reference sequence). The CDR3 loop is CATSRDGTSGTYEQYF.

The chain uses TRBV28 and TRBJ1-1. This CDR3 spans 14 amino acids. Germline V lookup: CDR1 MDHEN, CDR2 SYDVKM. CDR3 amino acids: CASSGRTRGAEAFF.

This rearrangement joins TRBV19 to TRBJ1-1; TCRdb's D call, TRBD1, is unchecked because there is no DNA. The CDR3 loop spans 16 amino acids. Germline CDR1 and CDR2: LNHDA and SQIVND (reference sequence). CDR3 in amino acids: CACSIDGILGNTEAFF.

V usage is TRBV5-1 and J usage is TRBJ1-5; TCRdb's D call, TRBD1, is unchecked because there is no DNA. Germline V gene lookup returns CDR1 SGHRS and CDR2 YFSETQ. The CDR3 is made up of 16 amino acids. CDR3 residues: CASSLGGQGYNQPQHF.

The chain joins TRBV10-3 to TRBJ2-7; TCRdb lists TRBD1, though no DNA is available to test this call. Germline CDR1 is ENHRY and CDR2 is SYGVKD. This CDR3 has 13 residues. This chain's CDR3 is CAISDTRLGEQYF.

The chain recombines TRBV13 with TRBJ2-1; absent DNA, TCRdb's TRBD2 call cannot be checked. From germline, CDR1 is PRHDT and CDR2 FYEKMQ (reference sequence). This CDR3 is 18 amino acids long. The CDR3 loop is CASSSAPGLAGDWDEQFF.

The chain uses TRBV4-1 and TRBJ1-1. The germline CDR1 and CDR2 sequences are MGHRA and YSYEKL. The CDR3 is made up of 12 amino acids. CDR3 protein: CASSQGRHGAFF.

The chain employs TRBV7-9 and TRBJ1-4; TCRdb proposes TRBD1, but this gene call is untestable without DNA. This CDR3 has 14 residues. Germline CDR1 is SEHNR and CDR2 is FQNEAQ (reference sequence). The CDR3 loop is CASSLGAADEKLFF.

This chain connects TRBV10-3 to TRBJ1-5; TCRdb lists TRBD1, though no DNA is available to test this call. CDR1 ENHRY and CDR2 SYGVKD come from the germline V gene. The CDR3 sequence is 18 residues long. The CDR3 loop reads CAISESTGQGYSNQPQHF.

This chain connects TRBV7-9 to TRBJ1-1; TCRdb picks TRBD1, but there is no DNA to check that call. The germline V gene has CDR1 SEHNR and CDR2 FQNEAQ (reference sequence). The CDR3 extends over 14 amino acids. This CDR3 reads CASRDPGPWAEAFF.

The chain uses TRBV5-5 and TRBJ2-1. The CDR3 is 13 amino acids. The V gene's germline CDR1 is SGHKS and CDR2 YYEKEE (reference sequence). The CDR3 sequence is CASSLALRNEQFF.

The V gene is TRBV12-3 or TRBV12-4, the J gene TRBJ1-2; TCRdb designates TRBD1, a call that cannot be tested without DNA. This CDR3 is 13 amino acids long. This chain's CDR3 is CASSYGTDYGYTF.

V usage is TRBV20-1 and J usage is TRBJ2-7; TCRdb's assignment of TRBD2 cannot be checked, as there is no DNA. The CDR3 has 17 residues. Germline loops: CDR1 DFQATT, CDR2 SNEGSKA (reference sequence). CDR3 amino acids: CSARVKALSGVPYEQYF.

This sequence joins TRBV29-1 and TRBJ1-2. Germline assignment: CDR1 SQVTM and CDR2 ANQGSEA. The CDR3 is made up of 12 amino acids. This CDR3 is CSVEEANRGYTF.

The chain joins TRBV29-1 to TRBJ2-1; TCRdb reports TRBD2, a call that lacks DNA to check it against. This CDR3 is built from 15 residues. Germline V gene lookup returns CDR1 SQVTM and CDR2 ANQGSEA. CDR3 loop: CSVRSPSSGPNEQFF.